This TCR beta chain is from a study of blood T cell repertoires in COVID-19. Trimming cost V 5 bases and J 1 base, with 21 bases left between them. The germline CDR1 and CDR2 sequences are SGHNT and YYREEE (reference sequence). This CDR3 comprises 17 residues. Clones were read by immunoSEQ multiplex PCR, and TCRdb kept only the in-frame ones, dropping some. The sample records tens of thousands of clones, more than 65% being singletons. Sequencing used peripheral blood. This TCR derives from a man in his 70s with acute or convalescent COVID-19. The V gene is TRBV5-4, the J gene TRBJ1-1; perhaps TRBD1 as D (6 bases). The CDR3 region is CASSPATGIKGNTEAFF. Written as DNA, the CDR3 is TGTGCCAGCAGTCCTGCAACAGGGATTAAGGGGAACACTGAAGCTTTCTTT.